Each of the 12 T cell receptor beta chains below was sequenced from the same sample in a study of regulatory T cells in long-lasting Graves disease. Time point denoted: newly diagnosed GD, antithyroid drugs for less than 3 months. The TCR library was made from RNA extracted from PBMCs. iRepertoire HTBI primers and Arm-PCR of CDR3 regions built TCR beta libraries. Each CDR3 protein is one row after TCRdb ran MiXCR on the multiplex PCR reads. Among over 500,000 distinct CDR3 sequences listed, about 16% were seen once. The sample was also linked to a second study, of T cells in Graves' hyperthyroidism and ophthalmopathy.

Sequencing used peripheral blood mononuclear cells (PBMCs), obtained at new diagnosis, from a patient treated with antithyroid drugs. The receptors were gathered from a man aged 18 to 29 with Graves disease.

This clonotype appeared a few times. The chain carries TRBV4-1 and TRBJ1-5; D gene uncertain. V was clipped by 1 base and J by 0 bases, with 13 bases between them. This CDR3 is built from 17 residues. Per germline, CDR1 MGHRA and CDR2 YSYEKL. The CDR3 bases are TGCGCCAGCAGCCAAGTCCCGGATCACCCTAGCAATCAGCCCCAGCATTTT. The encoded protein is CASSQVPDHPSNQPQHF.

This clonotype has a count of ten or more. This chain connects TRBV27 to TRBJ2-3, with D uncertain. Between the trimmed V and J ends, which lost 6 bases and 3 bases, there was a span of 13 bases. This CDR3 comprises 14 residues. The germline CDR1 and CDR2 sequences are MNHEY and SMNVEV (reference sequence). The CDR3: CASSYQGQTDTQYF. Written as DNA, the CDR3 is TGTGCCAGCAGCTACCAAGGGCAGACAGATACGCAGTATTTT.

The chain carries TRBV30 and TRBJ1-2; D gene uncertain. The CDR3 is made up of 16 amino acids. Germline values: CDR1 GTSNPN, CDR2 SVGIG (reference sequence). V was shortened by 4 bases and J by 0 bases, with 18 bases between the two germline ends. For the CDR3, the DNA is TGTGCCTGGACGCCCCCCGAGAGGACCACTAACTATGGCTACACCTTC. This codes for CAWTPPERTTNYGYTF. The full variable domain, with the rest looked up from reference TRBV30 and TRBJ1-2, is SQTIHQWPATLVQPVGSPLSLECTVEGTSNPNLYWYRQAAGRGLQLLFYSVGIGQISSEVPQNLSASRPQDRQFILSSKKLLLSDSGFYLCAWTPPERTTNYGYTFGSGTRLTVV.

The V call is TRBV9, the J call TRBJ2-2; the match to TRBD1 covers 9 bases. This CDR3 has 18 amino acids. Germline CDR1 is SGDLS and CDR2 is YYNGEE. V shed 0 bases, J shed 4 bases, and the junction held 10 bases outside the gene matches. The CDR3 nucleotides read TGTGCCAGCAGCGTAGGAGGGACGTGGGACAGGGCCACCGGGGAGCTGTTTTTT. Protein sequence: CASSVGGTWDRATGELFF.

In the case of this clonotype: A much larger clone lies a single base off, so this may be a read error. The rearrangement links TRBV28 to TRBJ2-3, with 10 bases lining up with TRBD1. The trim removed 7 bases at V and 7 bases at J, leaving 11 bases unmatched. This CDR3 has 15 amino acids. Germline CDR1 reads MDHEN; CDR2 reads SYDVKM. The CDR3 loop is CASTETGGPTYTQYF. The CDR3 DNA follows: TGTGCCAGCACTGAGACAGGGGGCCCGACATATACGCAGTATTTT.

Note on this clonotype: A read error may explain this, as a much larger clone is one base away. The rearrangement joins TRBV28 to TRBJ2-5; 8 nucleotides align to TRBD1. The CDR3 extends over 16 amino acids. V lost 4 bases and J lost 4; bases outside the gene matches: 11. Germline V gene sequence: CDR1 MDHEN, CDR2 SYDVKM. The DNA for the CDR3 is TGTGCCAGCAGTTCCCGAGGGACAGGAGGTCGAGAGACCCAGTACTTC. It yields the protein CASSSRGTGGRETQYF. Full variable domain (remainder filled in from reference TRBV28 and TRBJ2-5): DVKVTQSSRYLVKRTGEKVFLECVQDMDHENMFWYRQDPGLGLRLIYFSYDVKMKEKGDIPEGYSVSREKKERFSLILESASTNQTSMYLCASSSRGTGGRETQYFGPGTRLLVL.

This clonotype showed up just a few times. V is TRBV16 and J is TRBJ1-5; a weak D match, TRBD1 (5 bases). This CDR3 has 15 amino acids. V lost 4 bases and J lost 7, with 17 bases in between. Germline V gene sequence: CDR1 KGHSY, CDR2 FQNENV. The CDR3 sequence is CASSPKAGQNQPQHF. The CDR3 bases are TGTGCCAGCAGCCCCAAAGCGGGGCAGAACCAGCCCCAGCATTTT.

This clonotype was seen only a few times. The CDR3 nucleotides are TGCGCCAGCAGCCAACGACAGGGTAACACTGAAGCTTTCTTT. This sequence encodes CASSQRQGNTEAFF. The chain uses TRBV5-1 and TRBJ1-1; 7 nucleotides line up with TRBD1. The trim removed 4 bases at V and 2 bases at J, leaving 5 bases unmatched. Germline assignment: CDR1 SGHRS and CDR2 YFSETQ. The CDR3 is made up of 14 amino acids.

Ten or more counts support this clonotype. J is TRBJ1-6 and V is TRBV7-3, with TRBD1 as a possible D gene (6 bases). This CDR3 comprises 15 residues. Trimming removed 0 bases from V and 6 bases from J, with 9 bases in between. Germline CDR1 and CDR2: SGHTA and FQGTGA. CDR3 sequence (DNA): TGTGCCAGCAGCTTAACGGGCAGGGGTAATTCACCCCTCCACTTT. Amino acid sequence: CASSLTGRGNSPLHF.

The chain couples TRBV27 to TRBJ2-7; the match to TRBD1 covers 7 bases. The J segment lost 0 bases and the V segment lost 5 bases, leaving 4 bases of the junction unmatched. The CDR3 runs 14 residues. The germline CDR1 and CDR2 sequences are MNHEY and SMNVEV (reference sequence). The CDR3: CASSRGQPSYEQYF. The CDR3 nucleotides are TGTGCCAGCAGTCGGGGACAGCCCTCCTACGAGCAGTACTTC.

The J gene is TRBJ2-1, the V gene TRBV7-3; 15 nucleotides align to TRBD2. The length of the CDR3 is 17 residues. Germline trimming cut 5 bases from V and 7 bases from J; bases unmatched to any gene: 9. Germline V CDR1 and CDR2: SGHTA, FQGTGA. CDR3 nucleotides: TGTGCCAGCAGCCTAAACCGGACTAGCGGGAGGGTTAATGAGCAGTTCTTC. As protein: CASSLNRTSGRVNEQFF.

This clonotype showed up many times. V is TRBV29-1 and J is TRBJ2-1; 7 bases align to TRBD2. Trimming cost V 0 bases and J 1 base; bases outside gene matches: 6. This CDR3 is 16 amino acids long. The germline V gene encodes CDR1 SQVTM and CDR2 ANQGSEA. This CDR3 reads CSVEEAGRWSYNEQFF. The DNA of the CDR3 is TGCAGCGTTGAAGAGGCCGGGAGGTGGTCCTACAATGAGCAGTTCTTC.